Listed here are 11 T cell receptor beta chains from one sample, sequenced in a study. TCRdb recomputed calls from the RT-PCR reads with MiXCR, one row per CDR3 protein. This table holds some 6,500 distinct CDR3 sequences, roughly 92% found once. What was sequenced was memory CD4+ T cells from blood. The source of these receptors is a female donor in good health, serving as a healthy control.

A remark on this clonotype: In a library made to pick up alpha chains, this beta chain is a stray read with a size that means little. J is TRBJ1-6 and V is TRBV7-9; D remains ambiguous. The CDR3 sequence is 11 residues long. CDR1 SEHNR and CDR2 FQNEAQ come from the germline V gene (reference sequence). V lost 2 bases and J lost 10, with 3 bases in between. Written as DNA, the CDR3 is TGTGCCAGCAGCTTAAACTCACCCCTCCACTTT. Residues: CASSLNSPLHF.

This clonotype was seen only once. With the library built for alpha chains, this beta chain is off target and its frequency is not meaningful. V is TRBV7-2 and J is TRBJ1-1; no definite D call. Trimming took 4 bases from V and 7 from J, leaving 13 bases between them. CDR1 SGHTA and CDR2 FQGNSA come from the germline V gene. The CDR3 spans 13 residues. CDR3 amino acids: CASSSQAGLEAFF. CDR3 sequence (DNA): TGTGCCAGCAGCTCCCAGGCGGGCCTTGAAGCTTTCTTT.

Points on this clonotype: This beta chain appears as a stray read in a library generated for alpha chains; its size is not informative. The chain employs TRBV5-6 and TRBJ2-5; D not certain. This CDR3 spans 14 amino acids. V shed 4 bases and J shed 5 bases, with 15 bases lying between them. From germline, CDR1 is SGHDT and CDR2 YYEEEE. The CDR3 nucleotides are TGTGCCAGCAGCAAGGATCCTGTGTCGGAGACCCAGTACTTC. This gives the protein CASSKDPVSETQYF.

A remark on this clonotype: This beta chain appears as a stray read in a library generated for alpha chains; its size is not informative. This chain connects TRBV10-2 to TRBJ2-1, with D perhaps matching TRBD2 (5 bases). Trimming pared 4 bases from V and 12 bases from J, leaving 16 bases between. Germline CDR1 WSHSY, CDR2 SAAADI. This CDR3 comprises 13 residues. The CDR3 protein is CASSGSTSSVQFF. CDR3 sequence (DNA): TGCGCCAGCAGTGGGTCCACTAGTTCTGTGCAGTTCTTC.

In regard to this clonotype: Since the library was made to target alpha chains, this beta chain is a stray read and its abundance is not meaningful. CDR3 residues: CASSSTGQSGPLHF. The CDR3 DNA follows: TGCGCCAGCAGCTCGACAGGCCAGAGTGGGCCCCTCCACTTT. The rearrangement uses TRBV5-1 and TRBJ1-6; weak D call: TRBD1 (6 bases). Germline CDR1 SGHRS, CDR2 YFSETQ. V was pared by 3 bases and J by 13 bases, with 17 bases between. The CDR3 length is 14 residues.

As regards this clonotype: This beta chain was picked up by a library intended for alpha chains and is off target, so its count carries little meaning. The chain couples TRBV7-9 to TRBJ1-2; 11 bases fit TRBD1. The J segment lost 4 bases and the V segment lost 3 bases, leaving 1 base of the junction unmatched. Germline V gives CDR1 SEHNR, CDR2 FQNEAQ (reference sequence). The CDR3 is made up of 14 amino acids. CDR3 in amino acids: CASSLGTGGYGYTF. The CDR3 DNA is TGTGCCAGCAGCTTGGGGACAGGGGGCTATGGCTACACCTTC. Based on the CDR3 plus reference TRBV7-9 and TRBJ1-2, the full variable domain is DTGVSQNPRHKITKRGQNVTFRCDPISEHNRLYWYRQTLGQGPEFLTYFQNEAQLEKSRLLSDRFSAERPKGSFSTLEIQRTEQGDSAMYLCASSLGTGGYGYTFGSGTRLTVV.

This clonotype was observed a handful of times. This beta chain is an off-target read within a library intended for alpha chains, so its frequency means little. CDR3 bases: TGTGCCACCCGGGCTCGGGCCGGGAATGAAAAACTGTTTTTT. Translated: CATRARAGNEKLFF. The J gene is TRBJ1-4, the V gene TRBV7-9; D ambiguous. Germline V lookup: CDR1 SEHNR, CDR2 FQNEAQ (reference sequence). V lost 10 bases to trimming and J lost 5 bases, with 17 bases between them. CDR3 size: 14 residues.

This clonotype showed up just a few times. In a library made to pick up alpha chains, this beta chain is a stray read with a size that means little. The V and J genes are TRBV20-1 and TRBJ2-5; maybe TRBD2 (6 bases). V lost 3 bases and J 3 bases, leaving 17 bases between the germline ends. Germline lookup yields CDR1 DFQATT and CDR2 SNEGSKA (reference sequence). There are 15 residues in the CDR3. CDR3 bases: TGCAGTGCTAGTGGGAAGTTGGGGGAGGAAGAGACCCAGTACTTC. Translation: CSASGKLGEEETQYF.

A note on this clonotype: This beta chain slipped into a library made for alpha chains as a stray read, so its size is not meaningful. The chain combines TRBV6-1 with TRBJ1-1; no reliable D call. V shed 6 bases and J shed 4 bases, with 15 bases lying between them. Germline CDR1 reads MNHNS; CDR2 reads SASEGT. The CDR3 spans 14 residues. CDR3 in DNA: TGTGCCAGCAGACGCCGGGAGTCAGTCACTGAAGCTTTCTTT. Protein: CASRRRESVTEAFF.

Turning to this clonotype: The size of this beta chain means little, since it is a stray read in a library made for alpha chains. The V gene is TRBV10-2, the J gene TRBJ2-3; 8 bases map to TRBD1. Trimming at V came to 3 bases and at J to 3 bases, leaving 14 bases not matched to a gene. Germline V lookup: CDR1 WSHSY, CDR2 SAAADI. The CDR3 covers 18 residues. This CDR3 reads CASSDSLRGRYGTDTQYF. The DNA for the CDR3 is TGCGCCAGCAGTGATAGCCTCAGGGGGCGATACGGGACAGATACGCAGTATTTT.

Details on this clonotype: Being off target in a library aimed at alpha chains, this beta chain has a size of little meaning. This chain links TRBV4-3 with TRBJ1-2; perhaps TRBD1 as D (5 bases). This CDR3 region has 16 residues. From germline, CDR1 is LGHNA and CDR2 YSLEER. Trimming took 0 bases from V and 3 from J, leaving 14 bases between them. The CDR3 bases are TGCGCCAGCAGCCAAGAAACTTGGCAGGGAGACTATGGCTACACCTTC. Amino acids: CASSQETWQGDYGYTF.